The 5 T cell receptor beta chains below were found in one sample sequenced in a study of blood T cells in healthy people across ages. Primed by a sample-barcoded 5' primer and a J-beta primer mix, a second PCR proceeded for 7 to 11 cycles. TCRdb passed the 5' RACE reads through MiXCR, listing each CDR3 protein once. The table has 1.8 million or so distinct CDR3 sequences, approximately 39% seen once. Sample: blood. These receptors all stem from a human donor in good health.

This clonotype turned up a few times. The CDR3 DNA reads TGTGCCAGCAGTTGGACTAGTACCTCCTACAATGAGCAGTTCTTC. Protein sequence: CASSWTSTSYNEQFF. The V call is TRBV2, the J call TRBJ2-1, with TRBD2 identical over 7 bases. The CDR3 length is 15 residues. Losses at the gene ends were 5 bases for V and 0 bases for J; bases not matched to a gene: 4. The germline V gene encodes CDR1 SNHLY and CDR2 FYNNEI.

J is TRBJ1-2 and V is TRBV6-5; a possible D gene is TRBD1 (6 bases). Germline lookup yields CDR1 MNHEY and CDR2 SVGAGI. The CDR3 runs 14 residues. V lost 7 bases and J lost 2, with 14 bases in between. The DNA of the CDR3 is TGTGCCAGCACTCAGGGGTATACCAACTATGGCTACACCTTC. Translated, it gives CASTQGYTNYGYTF.

The genes are TRBV4-2 and TRBJ2-7, with D unresolved. Germline V CDR1 and CDR2: LGHNA, YNFKEQ. V was trimmed by 1 base and J by 3 bases, leaving 7 bases between them. This CDR3 contains 13 residues. The CDR3 spells CASSQGNGYEQYF. The CDR3 DNA sequence: TGTGCCAGCAGCCAAGGAAACGGCTACGAGCAGTACTTC.

The rearrangement joins TRBV29-1 to TRBJ2-1; perhaps D is TRBD1 or TRBD2 (5 bases each). Germline values: CDR1 SQVTM, CDR2 ANQGSEA. CDR3 size: 14 residues. V was shortened by 7 bases and J by 13 bases, with 26 bases between the two germline ends. The CDR3 sequence: CSDSRDQIQETQFF. The CDR3 nucleotides are TGCAGCGATAGCCGGGACCAAATCCAAGAGACCCAGTTCTTC.

In this sample, this clonotype turned up a few times. The CDR3 DNA reads TGTGCCAGCAGTACCCCGCGACAGGGAGAAGAGACCCAGTACTTC. This gives the protein CASSTPRQGEETQYF. V is TRBV6-5 and J is TRBJ2-5; 7 nucleotides line up with TRBD1. The CDR3 totals 15 residues. V shed 5 bases, J shed 3 bases, and the junction held 9 bases outside the gene matches. The germline V gene encodes CDR1 MNHEY and CDR2 SVGAGI.